Each of the 26 T cell receptor beta chains below was sequenced from the same sample in a study of identical twins. TCRdb fed the 5' RACE reads into MiXCR, producing one record per CDR3 protein. The sample lists 500,000 to 550,000 distinct CDR3 sequences, around 22% occurring once. The same data also went into a second study, on yellow fever vaccine responses in identical twins.

Sample: CD4+ T cells sorted from blood. The source is a woman aged 18-29 years in good health.

This clonotype was seen only a few times. The chain is built from TRBV5-1 and TRBJ2-1; no reliable D call. V lost 4 bases, J lost 4 bases, and 12 bases lay in between. Looked up from germline, CDR1 is SGHRS and CDR2 is YFSETQ. This CDR3 contains 14 residues. The CDR3 loop reads CASSPDIQYNEQFF. The CDR3 DNA reads as TGCGCCAGCAGCCCCGACATACAGTACAATGAGCAGTTCTTC.

This clonotype was observed a few times. V usage is TRBV29-1 and J usage is TRBJ2-1; perhaps TRBD2 as D (7 bases). Per the germline V gene, CDR1 is SQVTM and CDR2 is ANQGSEA. Trimming shortened V by 0 bases and J by 1 base, and 10 bases separated the two germline ends. There are 15 residues in the CDR3. The CDR3 loop reads CSVEDGGASYNEQFF. The CDR3 region has the DNA TGCAGCGTTGAAGATGGGGGGGCGTCCTACAATGAGCAGTTCTTC.

The chain joins TRBV7-9 to TRBJ2-7, with 9 bases identical to TRBD1. CDR3 size: 13 residues. The V segment lost 5 bases and the J segment 9 bases; nucleotides outside the gene matches: 8. Germline V gives CDR1 SEHNR, CDR2 FQNEAQ (reference sequence). CDR3 nucleotides: TGTGCCAGCAGCACGGGACAGGGAAAGGTGCAGTACGTC. Translating gives CASSTGQGKVQYV.

The gene calls are TRBV24-1 and TRBJ1-2, with 7 bases matching TRBD1. Germline CDR1 KGHDR, CDR2 SFDVKD. Unmatched junction bases numbered 8, after V lost 4 bases and J lost 7 bases. CDR3 size: 14 residues. Here the CDR3 DNA reads TGTGCCACCAGTGACACAGGGGCCCGTGGTGGCTACACCTTC. Translated: CATSDTGARGGYTF.

This clonotype was observed a handful of times. The J gene is TRBJ1-5, the V gene TRBV12-3 or TRBV12-4; no clear D gene. V lost 7 bases to trimming and J lost 1 base, with 8 bases between them. The CDR3 is 13 amino acids. CDR3 sequence (DNA): TGTGCCAGCACCAAGGGAAGCAATCAGCCCCAGCATTTT. This sequence encodes CASTKGSNQPQHF.

This clonotype appeared a few times. The rearrangement links TRBV10-3 to TRBJ2-1; weak D call: TRBD2 (6 bases). CDR3 size: 16 residues. Germline V lookup: CDR1 ENHRY, CDR2 SYGVKD. Deletions cut 3 bases from V and 0 bases from J, with 12 bases between. CDR3 residues: CAISDHLALSYNEQFF. In nucleotides, the CDR3 is TGTGCCATCAGTGACCATCTAGCGCTCTCCTACAATGAGCAGTTCTTC.

This clonotype has at least ten counts. Here the CDR3 reads CASSLKASLTDTQYF. DNA for the CDR3: TGCGCCAGCAGCTTGAAGGCTAGCCTCACAGATACGCAGTATTTT. The gene calls are TRBV5-1 and TRBJ2-3; perhaps TRBD2 as D (5 bases). Trimming stripped 1 base from V and 2 bases from J, with 11 bases between. CDR3 size: 15 residues. Germline loops: CDR1 SGHRS, CDR2 YFSETQ. The full variable domain, completed using reference TRBV5-1 and TRBJ2-3, is KAGVTQTPRYLIKTRGQQVTLSCSPISGHRSVSWYQQTPGQGLQFLFEYFSETQRNKGNFPGRFSGRQFSNSRSEMNVSTLELGDSALYLCASSLKASLTDTQYFGPGTRLTVL.

The rearrangement uses TRBV5-1 and TRBJ2-5; 10 positions match TRBD2. CDR1 is SGHRS, CDR2 YFSETQ, per germline. After removal of 5 bases from V and 2 bases from J, the junction contained 21 bases not matched to a gene. The CDR3 contains 20 residues. Here the CDR3 reads CASRKRGTTSGTLGQETQYF. The CDR3 nucleotides read TGCGCCAGCAGAAAACGGGGAACTACTAGCGGGACCCTAGGGCAAGAGACCCAGTACTTC.

The V call is TRBV6-6, the J call TRBJ2-1; D gene uncertain. Trimming removed 0 bases from V and 10 bases from J, with 7 bases in between. The CDR3 length is 12 residues. Germline CDR1 is MNHNY and CDR2 is SVGAGI (reference sequence). The CDR3 DNA reads as TGTGCCAGCAGTTACTCGTCTAGGGAGCAGTTCTTC. Encoded protein: CASSYSSREQFF.

The V and J genes are TRBV20-1 and TRBJ2-1; TRBD2 aligns across 8 bases. There are 16 residues in the CDR3. Per germline, CDR1 DFQATT and CDR2 SNEGSKA (reference sequence). The V and J ends lost 1 base and 4 bases, in that order; junction bases with no gene match: 9. Written as DNA, the CDR3 is TGCAGTGCTAGAGTGTTGGCTAGCGGGTGGTACAATGAGCAGTTCTTC. It is translated as CSARVLASGWYNEQFF.

This clonotype was counted a few times. V is TRBV12-3 or TRBV12-4 and J is TRBJ2-2; 7 positions match TRBD1. J was trimmed by 6 bases and V by 4 bases; bases with no gene match: 5. The CDR3 runs to 14 residues. The CDR3 DNA reads as TGTGCCAGCAGTTCTCGGCAGGGGGCCGGGGAGCTGTTTTTT. Translated, it gives CASSSRQGAGELFF.

This sequence joins TRBV10-3 and TRBJ2-2; D call uncertain. CDR1 and CDR2 from the germline V gene are ENHRY and SYGVKD. Trimming took off 1 base at V and 0 bases at J, with 15 bases between the two ends. The CDR3 contains 18 residues. The CDR3 DNA reads as TGTGCCATCAGTGAGTTACCTCATGACACCGCGAACACCGGGGAGCTGTTTTTT. Residues: CAISELPHDTANTGELFF.

This clonotype was found many times. One junction end disagrees with the germline gene, perhaps due to a read error. The gene calls are TRBV3-1 and TRBJ2-1; TRBD2 matches at 7 bases. The CDR3 totals 14 residues. CDR1 is LGHDT and CDR2 is YNNKEL in the germline V gene (reference sequence). As DNA, the CDR3 is TGCGCCAGCAGCTTGGCGGGAGTCTACAATGAGCAGTTCTTC. Translation gives CASSLAGVYNEQFF.

The genes are TRBV20-1 and TRBJ2-5, with unresolved D. Germline V lookup: CDR1 DFQATT, CDR2 SNEGSKA (reference sequence). CDR3 length: 13 amino acids. The germline V and J ends were trimmed by 3 bases and 1 base, with 9 bases remaining between them. The CDR3 protein is CSASNRIQETQYF. Here the CDR3 DNA reads TGCAGTGCTAGCAACAGAATCCAAGAGACCCAGTACTTC.

The genes are TRBV20-1 and TRBJ1-2; 7 bases agree with TRBD1. Germline V gene sequence: CDR1 DFQATT, CDR2 SNEGSKA (reference sequence). J gave up 7 bases and V 6 bases, and 11 bases lay outside the gene matches. The CDR3 is 13 amino acids. CDR3: CSAPSEQGIGYTF. The CDR3 DNA reads TGCAGTGCACCTTCGGAACAGGGGATTGGCTACACCTTC.

The table lists this clonotype with a count of one. V usage is TRBV5-6 and J usage is TRBJ2-4; TRBD2 might be the D (5 bases). Looked up from germline, CDR1 is SGHDT and CDR2 is YYEEEE. Trimming stripped 3 bases from V and 7 bases from J, with 14 bases between. CDR3 length equals 14 residues. This CDR3 reads CASSSRGIRNIQYF. CDR3 DNA sequence: TGTGCCAGCAGCTCCCGGGGTATAAGGAACATTCAGTACTTC. Drawing the rest from reference TRBV5-6 and TRBJ2-4, the complete variable domain is DAGVTQSPTHLIKTRGQQVTLRCSPKSGHDTVSWYQQALGQGPQFIFQYYEEEERQRGNFPDRFSGHQFPNYSSELNVNALLLGDSALYLCASSSRGIRNIQYFGAGTRLSVL.

This sequence joins TRBV6-5 and TRBJ2-3; 9 nucleotides agree with TRBD2. This CDR3 spans 17 amino acids. Germline values: CDR1 MNHEY, CDR2 SVGAGI. Trimming cost V 4 bases and J 3 bases; bases outside gene matches: 11. The CDR3 nucleotides read TGTGCCAGCAGTTCCCTATATAGCGGGAGTAGGACAGATACGCAGTATTTT. This encodes CASSSLYSGSRTDTQYF.

The chain recombines TRBV2 with TRBJ2-3; D gene ambiguous. The germline V gene has CDR1 SNHLY and CDR2 FYNNEI. Trimming took 3 bases from V and 0 from J, leaving 7 bases between them. The length of the CDR3 is 14 residues. The CDR3 nucleotides are TGTGCCAGCAGTGACGGCGGTAGCACAGATACGCAGTATTTT. Protein: CASSDGGSTDTQYF.

The chain carries TRBV15 and TRBJ2-1; D is perhaps TRBD1 (5 bases). V lost 0 bases and J 8 bases, leaving 17 bases between the germline ends. Germline CDR1 and CDR2: LNHNV and YYDKDF (reference sequence). This CDR3 comprises 16 residues. For the CDR3, the DNA is TGTGCCACCAGCAGAGAGAGTACAGGCCAGCAGGATGAGCAGTTCTTC. It encodes CATSRESTGQQDEQFF.

This clonotype turned up a few times. The rearrangement uses TRBV6-1 and TRBJ2-5; a weak D match, TRBD2 (6 bases). V was pared by 10 bases and J by 7 bases, with 13 bases between. The germline V gene has CDR1 MNHNS and CDR2 SASEGT. The CDR3 sequence is 11 residues long. The CDR3 here is CATLPGATQYF. CDR3 coding DNA: TGTGCCACCCTCCCGGGAGCGACCCAGTACTTC.

The J gene is TRBJ1-2, the V gene TRBV7-9; TRBD1 agrees at 8 bases. The CDR3 loop spans 17 amino acids. Germline V gene sequence: CDR1 SEHNR, CDR2 FQNEAQ (reference sequence). V shed 3 bases, J shed 5 bases, and the junction held 14 bases outside the gene matches. Here the CDR3 reads CASSLKTGTGPIYGYTF. DNA of the CDR3: TGTGCCAGCAGCTTGAAGACCGGGACAGGACCGATTTATGGCTACACCTTC.

This clonotype was seen a few times. The chain recombines TRBV24-1 with TRBJ2-3; D might be TRBD2 (6 bases). The CDR3 spans 14 residues. Trimming pared 4 bases from V and 5 bases from J, leaving 12 bases between. Germline loops: CDR1 KGHDR, CDR2 SFDVKD. The CDR3 nucleotides read TGTGCCACCAGTGACCCGGGGGTGGTAGATACGCAGTATTTT. Translated, it gives CATSDPGVVDTQYF.

This clonotype was picked up a small number of times. V and J are TRBV7-2 and TRBJ1-1, with 9 bases aligning to TRBD1. Germline V CDR1 and CDR2: SGHTA, FQGNSA. The length of the CDR3 is 16 residues. The V and J ends lost 3 bases and 4 bases, in that order; junction bases with no gene match: 9. The CDR3 region is CASSFTTGGLLTEAFF. The CDR3 nucleotides read TGTGCCAGCAGCTTCACGACAGGGGGGTTGCTCACTGAAGCTTTCTTT.

This chain connects TRBV12-3 or TRBV12-4 to TRBJ1-6, with TRBD1 matching 9 bases. V was clipped by 3 bases and J by 7 bases; unmatched bases: 4. The CDR3 length is 15 residues. The CDR3 region is CASSFEGTGNSPLHF. CDR3 coding DNA: TGTGCCAGCAGTTTCGAAGGGACAGGGAATTCACCCCTCCACTTT.

This clonotype occurred many times. V is TRBV28 and J is TRBJ1-1; possible D gene TRBD1, 5 bases. V lost 3 bases, J lost 1 base, and 6 bases lay in between. The germline V gene has CDR1 MDHEN and CDR2 SYDVKM. CDR3 size: 13 residues. The CDR3 bases are TGTGCCAGCAGTTTTAGGGGGAACACTGAAGCTTTCTTT. Protein: CASSFRGNTEAFF.

The rearrangement links TRBV3-1 to TRBJ2-7, with TRBD2 identical over 10 bases. The junction had 5 bases not matched to a gene; V was cut back by 0 bases and J by 3 bases. The CDR3 is 16 residues long. In germline, CDR1 is LGHDT, CDR2 YNNKEL (reference sequence). DNA for the CDR3: TGTGCCAGCAGCCAAGATCGTCCTAGCGGGAGCTACGAGCAGTACTTC. Residues: CASSQDRPSGSYEQYF.